This T cell receptor beta chain was identified during a study of blood T cell repertoires in COVID-19. Study summary: Donors in the United States, Italy and Spain gave samples during acute or convalescent COVID-19. T cells, B-cell-depleted T cells, or PBMCs provided the cDNA or gDNA that served as material.

Germline CDR1 reads MNHEY; CDR2 reads SVGAGI. The CDR3 spans 15 residues. Trimming took 0 bases from V and 3 from J; bases not matched to a gene: 0. This clone was counted once. In the authors' methods: Reference gene primer amplification yielded estimated nucleated cell counts. The repertoire was sequenced with immunoSEQ multiplex PCR; TCRdb's copy has only in-frame clones and lacks some. The V and J calls and clone size come from that table; D and trimming were worked out from the DNA. The profile shows roughly 39,000 clones, 88% of them singletons. The TCR was taken from a woman aged 70-85 years with acute or convalescent COVID-19. The chain couples TRBV6-5 to TRBJ1-2, with TRBD1 matching over 11 bases. The material sequenced was peripheral blood. The CDR3 DNA sequence: TGTGCCAGCAGTTACTCGGGACAGGGGGACTATGGCTACACCTTC. This codes for CASSYSGQGDYGYTF.